This T cell receptor (beta chain) was observed in a study of T-cell reconstitution after alpha-beta-depleted transplantation in children. Regarding the study as a whole: After transplant, high TCRbeta diversity at day 60 in some patients arose from surviving recipient T cells and thymic progenitors. Counts and diversity of T cells one year after transplant came mostly from newly produced T cells. Where alpha-beta T cells came from about two months after transplant was reportedly several hundred expanded graft clones.

V lost 1 base to trimming and J lost 3 bases, with 10 bases between them. Germline CDR1 is SGHRS and CDR2 is YFSETQ. CDR3 length: 14 residues. As it was prepared, the TCRbeta library received unique molecular identifiers. Each CDR3 protein gets one entry after TCRdb re-called the PCR reads with MiXCR. This table holds a few hundred thousand distinct CDR3 sequences, more than 20% found once. This clonotype was counted a few times. Its antigen is undetermined. The sequences come from PBMCs, collected before TCRalphabeta/CD19-depleted stem cell transplant. The receptor comes from a boy in the first two years of life with Wiskott-Aldrich syndrome, due to receive a stem cell transplant. The V and J genes are TRBV5-1 and TRBJ2-5; no firm D call. The CDR3 DNA reads as TGCGCCAGCAGCTTGAGGACGCAAAAAGAGACCCAGTACTTC. It encodes CASSLRTQKETQYF.